The present TCR beta chain was sequenced within a study of OX40 agonist ivuxolimab in advanced cancers. Study summary: At 0.01 to 10 mg/kg, ivuxolimab was administered intravenously to patients every 2 weeks.

Trimming at V came to 0 bases and at J to 5 bases, leaving 6 bases not matched to a gene. This CDR3 is 17 amino acids long. Germline lookup yields CDR1 SSHAT and CDR2 FNYEAQ (reference sequence). Some clones are missing from TCRdb's copy, which holds only in-frame ones; the method was immunoSEQ multiplex PCR. Of some 50,000 clones in the sample, nearly 80% were seen once. The gene calls are TRBV7-7 and TRBJ2-5; 13 bases align to TRBD2. The sequence was obtained from an adult with an advanced solid tumor such as melanoma, head and neck, liver or kidney cancer. The sequences come from CD4+ or CD8+ T cells sorted from blood, collected in a trial of the OX40 agonist ivuxolimab. The CDR3 DNA reads as TGTGCCAGCAGCTTAGCAGGCCTGGGACTAGCGGGGGAGACCCAGTACTTC. It encodes CASSLAGLGLAGETQYF.